These 18 T cell receptor beta chains were all obtained from the same sample, sequenced in a study of identical twins. TCRdb fed the 5' RACE reads into MiXCR, producing one record per CDR3 protein. The profile shows roughly 470,000 distinct CDR3 sequences, 13% to 15% of them singletons. Another study also made use of these data, one on yellow fever vaccine responses in identical twins.

The material sequenced was CD4+ T cells sorted from blood. These TCRs come from a woman between 18 and 29 years old in good health.

This clonotype has more than one count but fewer than ten. The chain combines TRBV27 with TRBJ2-5; D not resolved. CDR3 length: 13 residues. Germline V CDR1 and CDR2: MNHEY, SMNVEV (reference sequence). Trimming removed 5 bases from V and 5 bases from J, with 12 bases in between. The CDR3 bases are TGTGCCAGCAGTCGACAATGGCGGGAGACCCAGTACTTC. Amino acids: CASSRQWRETQYF.

The rearrangement links TRBV10-3 to TRBJ2-5; 8 bases are shared with TRBD1. Germline-derived CDR1 and CDR2 are ENHRY and SYGVKD. The trim removed 10 bases at V and 3 bases at J, leaving 13 bases unmatched. The CDR3 length is 15 residues. This CDR3 is CATRGNRGMKETQYF. The CDR3 DNA sequence: TGTGCCACCAGGGGTAACAGGGGGATGAAAGAGACCCAGTACTTC.

The chain is built from TRBV6-2 or TRBV6-3 and TRBJ1-5; TRBD1 might be the D (6 bases). The CDR3 totals 14 residues. Trimming stripped 4 bases from V and 7 bases from J, with 14 bases between. The germline gives CDR1 MNHEY, CDR2 SVGEGT. This chain's CDR3 is CASSSRDIRQPQHF. CDR3 sequence (DNA): TGTGCCAGCAGTTCCCGGGACATTCGGCAGCCCCAGCATTTT.

There are many counts of this clonotype. The chain carries TRBV5-4 and TRBJ2-1, with 8 bases that match TRBD2. Per germline, CDR1 SGHNT and CDR2 YYREEE (reference sequence). This CDR3 spans 16 amino acids. The ends lost 3 bases at V and 8 bases at J; junction bases unmatched: 13. CDR3 sequence reads: CASSSQGGLAGDEQFF. The CDR3 DNA is TGTGCCAGCAGCTCACAGGGCGGACTAGCTGGCGATGAGCAGTTCTTC.

The chain employs TRBV28 and TRBJ2-7; TRBD2 matches at 10 bases. V lost 6 bases to trimming and J lost 4 bases; unmatched junction nucleotides: 9. CDR1 and CDR2 from the germline V gene are MDHEN and SYDVKM. The CDR3 length is 15 residues. The CDR3 DNA reads TGTGCCAGCAGCCCCCTAGCGGGAGCGACTTACGAGCAGTACTTC. It specifies CASSPLAGATYEQYF.

In its sample, this clonotype was seen many times. The chain links TRBV28 to TRBJ2-2; 8 bases align to TRBD1. V dropped 6 bases and J dropped 4; count of bases not matched to a gene: 7. The germline gives CDR1 MDHEN, CDR2 SYDVKM. CDR3 size: 15 residues. Written as DNA, the CDR3 is TGTGCCAGCAGGTTGACAGGGGTCGGCACCGGGGAGCTGTTTTTT. Translated: CASRLTGVGTGELFF.

This clonotype has a handful of counts. V gene TRBV6-5 combines with J gene TRBJ2-2; D gene uncertain. V shed 1 base and J shed 6 bases, with 9 bases lying between them. Germline CDR1 reads MNHEY; CDR2 reads SVGAGI. The length of the CDR3 is 14 residues. This CDR3 reads CASSYFRHAGELFF. Here the CDR3 DNA reads TGTGCCAGCAGTTACTTTAGGCATGCCGGGGAGCTGTTTTTT.

This clonotype has more than one count but fewer than ten. The genes are TRBV20-1 and TRBJ1-2, with TRBD1 as a possible D gene (5 bases). The CDR3 has 17 residues. With 3 bases removed from V and 2 bases from J, the gap between germline ends came to 22 bases. CDR1 DFQATT and CDR2 SNEGSKA come from the germline V gene (reference sequence). Here the CDR3 reads CSARGVGMGFSNYGYTF. DNA for the CDR3: TGCAGTGCTAGGGGGGTGGGGATGGGTTTCTCGAACTATGGCTACACCTTC.

This clonotype has ten or more counts. The genes are TRBV7-2 and TRBJ2-7; no reliable D call. The CDR3 is 14 residues long. The germline gives CDR1 SGHTA, CDR2 FQGNSA. V lost 2 bases to trimming and J lost 0 bases, with 8 bases between them. The chain's CDR3 is CASSLTLVSYEQYF. DNA of the CDR3: TGTGCCAGCAGCTTAACCCTAGTCTCCTACGAGCAGTACTTC. The full variable domain, its missing parts supplied by reference TRBV7-2 and TRBJ2-7, is GAGVSQSPSNKVTEKGKDVELRCDPISGHTALYWYRQSLGQGLEFLIYFQGNSAPDKSGLPSDRFSAERTGGSVSTLTIQRTQQEDSAVYLCASSLTLVSYEQYFGPGTRLTVT.

Only a few counts were recorded for this clonotype. The chain uses TRBV19 and TRBJ2-3; 11 bases map to TRBD2. There are 14 residues in the CDR3. The V gene's germline CDR1 is LNHDA and CDR2 SQIVND (reference sequence). V shed 7 bases, J shed 5 bases, and the junction held 5 bases outside the gene matches. The CDR3, as DNA: TGTGCCAGTAACAAACTAGCGGGAGTAGATACGCAGTATTTT. Translated: CASNKLAGVDTQYF.

This clonotype was seen only a few times. This sequence joins TRBV25-1 and TRBJ2-7; 7 bases agree with TRBD2. The V gene end was trimmed by 0 bases and the J gene end by 6 bases; junction bases not matched to a gene: 8. The CDR3 spans 15 residues. In germline, CDR1 is MGHDK, CDR2 SYGVNS. The CDR3 loop reads CASSEYGGRAAEQYF. In DNA form, the CDR3 reads TGTGCCAGCAGTGAATACGGGGGGAGGGCCGCCGAGCAGTACTTC.

In this sample, this clonotype turned up many times. The CDR3, as DNA: TGCACCAACAGGGGGCAGGGAGAGACCCAGTACTTC. Translated, it gives CTNRGQGETQYF. The chain combines TRBV20-1 with TRBJ2-5; 9 bases line up with TRBD1. This CDR3 is built from 12 residues. The V gene's germline CDR1 is DFQATT and CDR2 SNEGSKA (reference sequence).

This clonotype turned up a few times. This chain joins TRBV5-1 and TRBJ2-6; 8 positions agree with TRBD1. There are 18 residues in the CDR3. From germline, CDR1 is SGHRS and CDR2 YFSETQ. The J segment lost 0 bases and the V segment lost 4 bases, leaving 9 bases of the junction unmatched. CDR3 amino acids: CASSNRLQGDSGANVLTF. The CDR3 region has the DNA TGCGCCAGCAGCAACCGACTACAGGGGGACTCTGGGGCCAACGTCCTGACTTTC.

This clonotype was observed a handful of times. The J gene is TRBJ1-5, the V gene TRBV5-1; D is unclear. The CDR3 is 13 residues long. Per germline, CDR1 SGHRS and CDR2 YFSETQ. V was shortened by 4 bases and J by 0 bases, with 5 bases between the two germline ends. The CDR3 nucleotides are TGCGCCAGCAGCCCGAGTAGCAATCAGCCCCAGCATTTT. This codes for CASSPSSNQPQHF.

In this sample, this clonotype turned up many times. The chain joins TRBV10-2 to TRBJ2-7; D is perhaps TRBD2 (6 bases). Germline CDR1 and CDR2: WSHSY and SAAADI. The CDR3 sequence is 13 residues long. Trimming removed 6 bases at V and 5 bases at J, with 14 bases between. The CDR3 DNA reads as TGCGCCAGCAGGGGGACTGTCAACCACGAGCAGTACTTC. As protein: CASRGTVNHEQYF.

The CDR3 loop is CSALLAGGWNEQFF. The DNA of the CDR3 is TGCAGCGCCCTGCTAGCGGGGGGATGGAATGAGCAGTTCTTC. The gene calls are TRBV29-1 and TRBJ2-1, with 11 bases matching TRBD2. The CDR3 runs to 14 residues. V was pared by 7 bases and J by 7 bases, with 9 bases of the junction left unmatched. Germline V lookup: CDR1 SQVTM, CDR2 ANQGSEA.

This clonotype was counted between two and nine times. The chain couples TRBV10-3 to TRBJ2-7; a possible D gene is TRBD1 (7 bases). Per germline, CDR1 ENHRY and CDR2 SYGVKD. This CDR3 spans 13 amino acids. Trimming left V 8 bases short and J 3 bases short, with 14 bases between. CDR3 nucleotides: TGTGCCATCGGGGTCCAGGGGGGCTACGAGCAGTACTTC. It yields the protein CAIGVQGGYEQYF.

This chain uses TRBV5-6 with TRBJ2-5, with TRBD2 identical over 8 bases. The V segment lost 4 bases and the J segment 3 bases; nucleotides outside the gene matches: 11. The germline gives CDR1 SGHDT, CDR2 YYEEEE. The CDR3 covers 16 residues. CDR3 sequence reads: CASSPFGAGVKETQYF. The DNA for the CDR3 is TGTGCCAGCAGCCCATTTGGAGCGGGAGTGAAAGAGACCCAGTACTTC.